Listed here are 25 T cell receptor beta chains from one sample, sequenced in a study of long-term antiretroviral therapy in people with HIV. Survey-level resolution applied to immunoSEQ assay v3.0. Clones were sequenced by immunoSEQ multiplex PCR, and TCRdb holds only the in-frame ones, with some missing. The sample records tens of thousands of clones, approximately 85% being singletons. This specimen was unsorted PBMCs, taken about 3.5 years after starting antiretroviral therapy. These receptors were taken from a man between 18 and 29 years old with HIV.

CDR3 coding DNA: TGCGCCAGCAGCCAAAGGCCTCCCGGGACCCCCGGCGCTTACGAGCAGTACTTC. Its protein product is CASSQRPPGTPGAYEQYF. This chain joins TRBV4-1 and TRBJ2-7, with D possibly called TRBD1 or TRBD2 (5 bases each). The CDR3 totals 18 residues. CDR1 is MGHRA and CDR2 is YSYEKL in the germline V gene. Trimming shortened V by 2 bases and J by 4 bases, and 24 bases separated the two germline ends.

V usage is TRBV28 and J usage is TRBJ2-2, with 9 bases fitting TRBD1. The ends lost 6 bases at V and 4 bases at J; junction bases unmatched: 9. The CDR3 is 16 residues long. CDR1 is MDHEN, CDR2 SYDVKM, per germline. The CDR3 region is CASSWGPGQGTGELFF. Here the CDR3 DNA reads TGTGCCAGCAGCTGGGGTCCGGGACAGGGCACCGGGGAGCTGTTTTTT.

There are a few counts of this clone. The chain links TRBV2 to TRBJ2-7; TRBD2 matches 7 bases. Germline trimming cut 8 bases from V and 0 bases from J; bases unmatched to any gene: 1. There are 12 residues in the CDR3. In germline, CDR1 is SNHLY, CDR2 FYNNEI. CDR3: CASRGDSYEQYF. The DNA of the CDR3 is TGTGCCAGCCGGGGGGACTCCTACGAGCAGTACTTC.

The CDR3 here is CASSLEEGTNYGYTF. CDR3 DNA: TGTGCCAGCAGCTTAGAGGAAGGTACCAACTATGGCTACACCTTC. V and J are TRBV7-2 and TRBJ1-2; the D is unclear. The CDR3 length is 15 residues. Trimming shortened V by 1 base and J by 2 bases, and 11 bases separated the two germline ends. Germline lookup yields CDR1 SGHTA and CDR2 FQGNSA.

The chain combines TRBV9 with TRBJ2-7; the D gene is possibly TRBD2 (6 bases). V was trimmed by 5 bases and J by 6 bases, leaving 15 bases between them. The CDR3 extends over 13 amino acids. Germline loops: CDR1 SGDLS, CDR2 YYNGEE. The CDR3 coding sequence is TGTGCCAGCAGTGGGGGGTTGCTAAGCGAGCAGTACTTC. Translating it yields CASSGGLLSEQYF.

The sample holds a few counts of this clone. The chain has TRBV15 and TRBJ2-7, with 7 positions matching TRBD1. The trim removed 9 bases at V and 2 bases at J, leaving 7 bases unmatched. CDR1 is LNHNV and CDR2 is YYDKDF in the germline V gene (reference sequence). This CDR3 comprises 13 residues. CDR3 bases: TGTGCCACTTGGGACAGTGGTACCTACGAGCAGTACTTC. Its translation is CATWDSGTYEQYF.

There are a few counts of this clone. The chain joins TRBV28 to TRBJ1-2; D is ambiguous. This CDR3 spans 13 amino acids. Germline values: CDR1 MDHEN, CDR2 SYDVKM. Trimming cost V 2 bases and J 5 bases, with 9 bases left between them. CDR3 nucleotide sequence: TGTGCCAGCAGTTTAGACACCTCATATGGCTACACCTTC. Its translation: CASSLDTSYGYTF.

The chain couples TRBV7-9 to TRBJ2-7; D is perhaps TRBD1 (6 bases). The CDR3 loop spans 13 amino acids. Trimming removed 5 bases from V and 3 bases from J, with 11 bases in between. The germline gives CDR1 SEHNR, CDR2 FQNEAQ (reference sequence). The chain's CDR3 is CASSPTGNYEQYF. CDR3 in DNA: TGTGCCAGCAGCCCCACAGGGAACTACGAGCAGTACTTC.

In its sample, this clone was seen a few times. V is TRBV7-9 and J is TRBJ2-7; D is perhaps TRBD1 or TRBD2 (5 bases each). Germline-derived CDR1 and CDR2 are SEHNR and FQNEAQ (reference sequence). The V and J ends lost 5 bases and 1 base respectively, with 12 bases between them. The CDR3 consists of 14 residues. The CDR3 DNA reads TGTGCCAGCAGCGCCCGGGACGGATCCTACGAGCAGTACTTC. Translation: CASSARDGSYEQYF.

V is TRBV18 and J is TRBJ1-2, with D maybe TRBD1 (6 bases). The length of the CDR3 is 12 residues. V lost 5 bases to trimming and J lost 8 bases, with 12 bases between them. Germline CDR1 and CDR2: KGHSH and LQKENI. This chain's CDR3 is CASSTGLGGYTF. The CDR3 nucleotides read TGTGCCAGCTCAACAGGGTTGGGAGGCTACACCTTC.

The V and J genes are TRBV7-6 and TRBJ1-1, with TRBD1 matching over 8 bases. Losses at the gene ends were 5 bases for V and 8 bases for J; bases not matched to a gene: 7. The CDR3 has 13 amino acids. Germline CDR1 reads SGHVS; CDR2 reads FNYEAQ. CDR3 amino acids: CASSPDRATEAFF. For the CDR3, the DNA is TGTGCCAGCAGCCCGGACAGGGCGACCGAAGCTTTCTTT.

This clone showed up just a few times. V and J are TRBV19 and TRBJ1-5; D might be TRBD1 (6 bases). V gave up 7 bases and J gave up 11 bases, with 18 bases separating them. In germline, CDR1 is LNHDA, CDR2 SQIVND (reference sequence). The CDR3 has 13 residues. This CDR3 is CASTTGWGVAQHF. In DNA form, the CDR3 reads TGTGCCAGTACTACAGGGTGGGGGGTTGCCCAGCATTTT.

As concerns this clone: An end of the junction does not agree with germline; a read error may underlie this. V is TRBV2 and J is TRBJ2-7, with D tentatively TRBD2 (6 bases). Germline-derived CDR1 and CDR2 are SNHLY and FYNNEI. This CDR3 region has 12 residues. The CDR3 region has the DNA TGTGCCAGCAGGGAAGCAGGGAGGGAGCAGTACTTC. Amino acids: CASREAGREQYF.

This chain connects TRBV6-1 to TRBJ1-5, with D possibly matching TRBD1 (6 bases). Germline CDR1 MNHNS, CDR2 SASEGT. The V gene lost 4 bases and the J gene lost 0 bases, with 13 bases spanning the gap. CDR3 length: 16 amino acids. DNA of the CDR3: TGTGCCAGCAGTGGGGGACACTTTTTTAGCAATCAGCCCCAGCATTTT. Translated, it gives CASSGGHFFSNQPQHF.

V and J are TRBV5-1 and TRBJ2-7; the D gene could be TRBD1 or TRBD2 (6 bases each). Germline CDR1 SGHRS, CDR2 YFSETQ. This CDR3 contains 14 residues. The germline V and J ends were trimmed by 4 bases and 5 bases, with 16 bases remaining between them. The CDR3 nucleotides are TGCGCCAGCAGCCCCTTAGGGGGGAACGACGAGCAGTACTTC. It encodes CASSPLGGNDEQYF.

This CDR3 is CASSLLRVEGQASYEQYF. The DNA of the CDR3 is TGTGCCAGCAGCTTATTGCGCGTTGAGGGACAGGCGTCCTACGAGCAGTACTTC. The V gene is TRBV11-2, the J gene TRBJ2-7, with 8 nucleotides matching TRBD1. This CDR3 has 18 amino acids. Germline-derived CDR1 and CDR2 are SGHAT and FQNNGV. V lost 2 bases to trimming and J lost 1 base; unmatched junction nucleotides: 13.

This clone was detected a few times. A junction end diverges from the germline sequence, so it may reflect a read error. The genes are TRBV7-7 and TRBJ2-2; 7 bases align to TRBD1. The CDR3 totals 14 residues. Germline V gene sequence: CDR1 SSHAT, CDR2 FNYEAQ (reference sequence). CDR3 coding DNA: TGTGCTAGCAGCTTAGTGACAGGGTCCGGGGAGCTGTTTTTT. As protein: CASSLVTGSGELFF.

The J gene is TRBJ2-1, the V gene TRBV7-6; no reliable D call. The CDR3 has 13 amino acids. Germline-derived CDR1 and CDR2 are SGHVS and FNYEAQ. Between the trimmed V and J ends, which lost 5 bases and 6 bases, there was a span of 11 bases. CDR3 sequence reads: CASSPRTGNEQFF. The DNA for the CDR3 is TGTGCCAGCAGCCCAAGGACGGGCAATGAGCAGTTCTTC. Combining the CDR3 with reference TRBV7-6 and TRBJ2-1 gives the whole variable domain GAGVSQSPRYKVTKRGQDVALRCDPISGHVSLYWYRQALGQGPEFLTYFNYEAQQDKSGLPNDRFSAERPEGSISTLTIQRTEQRDSAMYRCASSPRTGNEQFFGPGTRLTVL.

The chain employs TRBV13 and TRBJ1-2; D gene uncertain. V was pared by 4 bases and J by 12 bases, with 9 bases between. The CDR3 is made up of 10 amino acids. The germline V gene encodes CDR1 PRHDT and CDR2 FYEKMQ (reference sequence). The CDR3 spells CASSSLKHTF. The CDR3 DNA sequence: TGTGCCAGCAGCTCCTTAAAACACACCTTC. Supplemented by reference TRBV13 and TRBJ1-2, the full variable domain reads AAGVIQSPRHLIKEKRETATLKCYPIPRHDTVYWYQQGPGQDPQFLISFYEKMQSDKGSIPDRFSAQQFSDYHSELNMSSLELGDSALYFCASSSLKHTFGSGTRLTVV.

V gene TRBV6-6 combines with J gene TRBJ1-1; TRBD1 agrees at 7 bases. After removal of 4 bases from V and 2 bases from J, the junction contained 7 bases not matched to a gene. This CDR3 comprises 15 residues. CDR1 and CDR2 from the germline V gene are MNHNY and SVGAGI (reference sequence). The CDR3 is CASSFLRQGNTEAFF. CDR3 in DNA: TGTGCCAGCAGTTTCCTTAGACAGGGTAACACTGAAGCTTTCTTT.

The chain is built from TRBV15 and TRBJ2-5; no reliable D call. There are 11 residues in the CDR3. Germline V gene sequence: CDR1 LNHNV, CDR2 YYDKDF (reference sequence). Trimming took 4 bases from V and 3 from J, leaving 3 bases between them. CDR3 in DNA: TGTGCCACCAGCAATGAAGAGACCCAGTACTTC. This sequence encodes CATSNEETQYF.

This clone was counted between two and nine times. The CDR3, as DNA: TGCAGCGTTGTGTACCCGGACTCCTACGAGCAGTACTTC. This sequence encodes CSVVYPDSYEQYF. The chain combines TRBV29-1 with TRBJ2-7; D gene unclear. The CDR3 loop spans 13 amino acids. The germline CDR1 and CDR2 sequences are SQVTM and ANQGSEA. V dropped 4 bases and J dropped 0 bases, with 10 bases sitting between them.

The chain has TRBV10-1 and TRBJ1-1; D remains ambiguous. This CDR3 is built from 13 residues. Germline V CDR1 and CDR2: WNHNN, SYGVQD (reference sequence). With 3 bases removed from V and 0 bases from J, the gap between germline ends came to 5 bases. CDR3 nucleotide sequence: TGCGCCAGCAGTGAAAAGATGAACACTGAAGCTTTCTTT. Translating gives CASSEKMNTEAFF.

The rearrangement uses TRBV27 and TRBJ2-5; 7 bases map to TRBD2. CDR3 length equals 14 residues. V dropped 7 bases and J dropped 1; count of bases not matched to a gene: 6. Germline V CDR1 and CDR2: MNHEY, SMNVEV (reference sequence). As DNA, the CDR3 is TGTGCCAGCAAAGCAGCGGGGTCCCAAGAGACCCAGTACTTC. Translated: CASKAAGSQETQYF.

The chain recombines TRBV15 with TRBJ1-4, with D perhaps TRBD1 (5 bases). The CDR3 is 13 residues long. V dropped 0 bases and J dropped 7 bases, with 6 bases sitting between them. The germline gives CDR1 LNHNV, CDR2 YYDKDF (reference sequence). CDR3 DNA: TGTGCCACCAGCAGAGATGGGGCTGAAAAACTGTTTTTT. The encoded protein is CATSRDGAEKLFF.